This T cell receptor (beta chain) was identified during a study of CD8 T cells in Susac syndrome. At the level of the study: Treatment status at blood draw for the Susac syndrome patients was therapy-naive, corticosteroids, or intravenous immunoglobulin alone.

The sequenced target, TCR beta, came from blood CD8+ and CD4+ T cells. The Susac syndrome patients fit the recently defined diagnostic criteria for definite or probable disease. RNA, at 0.5 to 1 ug, was reverse transcribed with random hexamers. It was immunoSEQ multiplex PCR that amplified TCR beta CDR3 across 54 Vbeta and 13 Jbeta. TCRdb analysed the immunoSEQ multiplex PCR reads with MiXCR anew, one entry per CDR3 protein. The profile shows 75,000 to 80,000 distinct CDR3 sequences, roughly 95% of them singletons. The CDR3 runs to 13 residues. Trimming took 4 bases from V and 2 from J, leaving 8 bases between them. Germline V lookup: CDR1 SEHNR, CDR2 FQNEAQ (reference sequence).

This TCR came from a human donor with Susac syndrome. The chain links TRBV7-9 to TRBJ2-5, with TRBD1 as a possible D gene (6 bases). The source material was CD8+ T cells from PBMCs. CDR3 protein: CASSSGQQETQYF. The CDR3 DNA is TGTGCCAGCAGCTCCGGACAGCAAGAGACCCAGTACTTC. The full variable domain, its missing parts supplied by reference TRBV7-9 and TRBJ2-5, is DTGVSQNPRHKITKRGQNVTFRCDPISEHNRLYWYRQTLGQGPEFLTYFQNEAQLEKSRLLSDRFSAERPKGSFSTLEIQRTEQGDSAMYLCASSSGQQETQYFGPGTRLLVL.